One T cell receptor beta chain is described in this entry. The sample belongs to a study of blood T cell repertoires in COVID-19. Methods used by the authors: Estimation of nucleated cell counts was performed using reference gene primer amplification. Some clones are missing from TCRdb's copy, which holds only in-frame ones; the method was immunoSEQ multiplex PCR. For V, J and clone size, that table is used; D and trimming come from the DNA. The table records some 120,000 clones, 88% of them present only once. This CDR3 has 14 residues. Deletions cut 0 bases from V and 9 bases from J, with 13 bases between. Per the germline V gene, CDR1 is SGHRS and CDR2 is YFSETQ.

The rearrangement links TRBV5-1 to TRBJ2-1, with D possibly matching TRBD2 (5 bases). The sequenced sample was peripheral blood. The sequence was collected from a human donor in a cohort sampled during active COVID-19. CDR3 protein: CASSLGEGLGEQFF. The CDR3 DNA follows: TGCGCCAGCAGCTTGGGTGAGGGTCTTGGTGAGCAGTTCTTC.